The text below deals with one T cell receptor beta chain. Its matching antigen is unknown. Time point defined: week 5, during vaccination. Every single dose of the vaccine, 300 ug of mutant IDH1 20-mer peptide, came with topical imiquimod. Every donor had a new WHO grade 3 or 4 astrocytoma that was IDH1-mutant, with loss of nuclear ATRX. Generated by immunoSEQ multiplex PCR, the TCRdb table keeps only in-frame clones and is missing some. The sample shows nearly 55,000 clones, 75% to 85% of them seen only once. CDR3 size: 11 residues. Trimming shortened V by 7 bases and J by 6 bases, and 7 bases separated the two germline ends. Germline V gene data show CDR1 as SGHRS and CDR2 as YFSETQ. The data were taken from a study of a mutant IDH1 vaccine in newly diagnosed glioma. Study information: The start of vaccination came 4-6 weeks after radiotherapy alone, or with temozolomide cycles. Earlier care involved radiotherapy, temozolomide, or both, and the majority received both.

This receptor was taken from a man aged 25-45 years with glioma. This chain links TRBV5-1 with TRBJ2-2; a weak D match, TRBD2 (5 bases). Sequencing was performed on PBMCs, taken from a glioma patient whose treatment included an IDH1 peptide vaccine. This chain's CDR3 is CASRDPGELFF. CDR3 in DNA: TGCGCCAGCCGGGATCCCGGGGAGCTGTTTTTT.